This T cell receptor (beta chain) was documented in a study of blood T cell repertoires in COVID-19. Repertoires were generated with immunoSEQ multiplex PCR, while TCRdb's copy carries only in-frame clones and drops some. This table has about 370,000 clones, around 89% appearing once. The J segment lost 5 bases and the V segment lost 4 bases, leaving 6 bases of the junction unmatched. CDR3 length: 15 residues. Germline loops: CDR1 MDHEN, CDR2 SYDVKM. V is TRBV28 and J is TRBJ1-5, with TRBD1 matching 9 bases. This clonotype was obtained from a man aged 18 to 30 who had recovered from COVID-19. The material sequenced was PBMCs or T cells enriched from blood (not recorded which). This chain's CDR3 is CASSSPGQGHQPQHF. CDR3 coding DNA: TGTGCCAGCAGTTCACCGGGACAGGGTCATCAGCCCCAGCATTTT.